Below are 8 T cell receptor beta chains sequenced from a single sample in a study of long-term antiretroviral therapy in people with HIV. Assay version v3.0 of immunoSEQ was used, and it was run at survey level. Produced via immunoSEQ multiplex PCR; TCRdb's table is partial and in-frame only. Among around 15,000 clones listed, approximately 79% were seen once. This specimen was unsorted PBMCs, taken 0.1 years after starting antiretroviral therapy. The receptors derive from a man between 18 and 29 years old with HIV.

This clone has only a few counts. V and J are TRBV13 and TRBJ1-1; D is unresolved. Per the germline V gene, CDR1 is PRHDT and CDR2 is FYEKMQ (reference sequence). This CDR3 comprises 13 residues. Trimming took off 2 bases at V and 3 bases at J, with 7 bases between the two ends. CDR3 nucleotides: TGTGCCAGCAGCTTACCGCCTGACACTGAAGCTTTCTTT. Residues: CASSLPPDTEAFF.

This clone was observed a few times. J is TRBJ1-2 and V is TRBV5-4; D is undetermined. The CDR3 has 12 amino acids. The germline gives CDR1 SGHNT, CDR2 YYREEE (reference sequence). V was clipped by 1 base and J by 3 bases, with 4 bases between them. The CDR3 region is CASSLLDYGYTF. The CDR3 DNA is TGTGCCAGCAGCTTGTTGGACTATGGCTACACCTTC.

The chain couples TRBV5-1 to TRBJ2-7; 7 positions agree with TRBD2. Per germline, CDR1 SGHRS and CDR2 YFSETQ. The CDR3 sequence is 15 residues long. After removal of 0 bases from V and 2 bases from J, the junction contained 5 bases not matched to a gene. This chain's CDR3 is CASSLEGLSTYEQYF. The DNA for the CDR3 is TGCGCCAGCAGCTTGGAGGGACTATCCACCTACGAGCAGTACTTC.

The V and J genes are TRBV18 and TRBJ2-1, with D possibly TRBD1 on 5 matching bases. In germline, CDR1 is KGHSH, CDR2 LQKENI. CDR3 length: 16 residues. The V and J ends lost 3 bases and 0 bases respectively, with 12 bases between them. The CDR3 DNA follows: TGTGCCAGCTCACCGGGCCAGGGTATCTCCTACAATGAGCAGTTCTTC. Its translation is CASSPGQGISYNEQFF.

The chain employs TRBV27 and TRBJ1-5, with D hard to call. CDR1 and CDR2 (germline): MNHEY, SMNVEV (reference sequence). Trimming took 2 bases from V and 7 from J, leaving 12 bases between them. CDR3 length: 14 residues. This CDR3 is CASSLMGFGQPQHF. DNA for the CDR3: TGTGCCAGCAGTTTAATGGGGTTCGGGCAGCCCCAGCATTTT.

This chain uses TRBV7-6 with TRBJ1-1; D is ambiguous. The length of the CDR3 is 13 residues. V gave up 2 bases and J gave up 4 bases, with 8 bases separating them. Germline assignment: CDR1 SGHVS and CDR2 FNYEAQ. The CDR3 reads CASSLRVSTEAFF. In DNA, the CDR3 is TGTGCCAGCAGCTTACGGGTCTCCACTGAAGCTTTCTTT.

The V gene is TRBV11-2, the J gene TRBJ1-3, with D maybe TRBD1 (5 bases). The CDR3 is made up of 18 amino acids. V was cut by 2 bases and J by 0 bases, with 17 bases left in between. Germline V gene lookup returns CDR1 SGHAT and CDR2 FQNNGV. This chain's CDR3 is CASSLPPTRGYSGNTIYF. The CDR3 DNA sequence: TGTGCCAGCAGCTTACCCCCCACTCGGGGCTACTCTGGAAACACCATATATTTT.

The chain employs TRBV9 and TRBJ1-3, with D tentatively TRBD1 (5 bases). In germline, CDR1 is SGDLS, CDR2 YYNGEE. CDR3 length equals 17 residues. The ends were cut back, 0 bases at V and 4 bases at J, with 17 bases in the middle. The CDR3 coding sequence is TGTGCCAGCAGCGTAGGCGAATACAGGACCCAGGGAAACACCATATATTTT. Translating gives CASSVGEYRTQGNTIYF.